A single T cell receptor beta chain is shown here with its context. The Seattle patients, enrolled during active infection, were followed longitudinally. The CDR3 runs to 15 residues. Germline V gene data show CDR1 as KGHSH and CDR2 as LQKENI. Deletions cut 6 bases from V and 0 bases from J, with 9 bases between. The data derive from a study of blood T cell repertoires in COVID-19. The wider study: Acute and convalescent COVID-19 samples came from the United States, Italy and Spain. PBMCs, B-cell-depleted T cells, or T cells provided the cDNA or gDNA that made up the material.

Study processing details: By means of reference gene primer amplification, nucleated cell counts were estimated. Sequencing was performed with immunoSEQ multiplex PCR; in TCRdb, only in-frame clones are kept and a portion is missing. That table is the source of V, J and clone size, and D and trimming were worked out from the DNA. The sample lists over 200,000 clones; 85% to 90% were seen once. V and J are TRBV18 and TRBJ2-6; possibly TRBD2 for D (6 bases). The sequence derives from a man in his thirties or forties with COVID-19, enrolled during active disease. The sample consisted of peripheral blood. CDR3 sequence reads: CASSEGHSGANVLTF. DNA for the CDR3: TGTGCCAGCTCGGAGGGGCACTCTGGGGCCAACGTCCTGACTTTC. Using reference TRBV18 and TRBJ2-6 for the parts outside the CDR3, the full variable domain is NAGVMQNPRHLVRRRGQEARLRCSPMKGHSHVYWYRQLPEEGLKFMVYLQKENIIDESGMPKERFSAEFPKEGPSILRIQQVVRGDSAAYFCASSEGHSGANVLTFGAGSRLTVL.